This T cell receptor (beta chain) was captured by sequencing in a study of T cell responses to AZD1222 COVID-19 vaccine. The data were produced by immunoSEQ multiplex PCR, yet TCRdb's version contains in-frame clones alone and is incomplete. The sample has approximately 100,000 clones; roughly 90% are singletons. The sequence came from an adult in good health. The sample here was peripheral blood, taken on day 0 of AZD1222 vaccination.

The CDR3 region is CASSQGREQPQHF. The CDR3 DNA sequence: TGTGCCAGCAGCCAAGGAAGGGAACAGCCCCAGCATTTT. This sequence joins TRBV3-1 (or the pseudogene TRBV3-2) and TRBJ1-5; D gene uncertain. Between the trimmed V and J ends, which lost 1 base and 7 bases, there was a span of 8 bases. The CDR3 totals 13 residues. CDR1 and CDR2 (germline): LGHDT, YNNKEL (reference sequence).